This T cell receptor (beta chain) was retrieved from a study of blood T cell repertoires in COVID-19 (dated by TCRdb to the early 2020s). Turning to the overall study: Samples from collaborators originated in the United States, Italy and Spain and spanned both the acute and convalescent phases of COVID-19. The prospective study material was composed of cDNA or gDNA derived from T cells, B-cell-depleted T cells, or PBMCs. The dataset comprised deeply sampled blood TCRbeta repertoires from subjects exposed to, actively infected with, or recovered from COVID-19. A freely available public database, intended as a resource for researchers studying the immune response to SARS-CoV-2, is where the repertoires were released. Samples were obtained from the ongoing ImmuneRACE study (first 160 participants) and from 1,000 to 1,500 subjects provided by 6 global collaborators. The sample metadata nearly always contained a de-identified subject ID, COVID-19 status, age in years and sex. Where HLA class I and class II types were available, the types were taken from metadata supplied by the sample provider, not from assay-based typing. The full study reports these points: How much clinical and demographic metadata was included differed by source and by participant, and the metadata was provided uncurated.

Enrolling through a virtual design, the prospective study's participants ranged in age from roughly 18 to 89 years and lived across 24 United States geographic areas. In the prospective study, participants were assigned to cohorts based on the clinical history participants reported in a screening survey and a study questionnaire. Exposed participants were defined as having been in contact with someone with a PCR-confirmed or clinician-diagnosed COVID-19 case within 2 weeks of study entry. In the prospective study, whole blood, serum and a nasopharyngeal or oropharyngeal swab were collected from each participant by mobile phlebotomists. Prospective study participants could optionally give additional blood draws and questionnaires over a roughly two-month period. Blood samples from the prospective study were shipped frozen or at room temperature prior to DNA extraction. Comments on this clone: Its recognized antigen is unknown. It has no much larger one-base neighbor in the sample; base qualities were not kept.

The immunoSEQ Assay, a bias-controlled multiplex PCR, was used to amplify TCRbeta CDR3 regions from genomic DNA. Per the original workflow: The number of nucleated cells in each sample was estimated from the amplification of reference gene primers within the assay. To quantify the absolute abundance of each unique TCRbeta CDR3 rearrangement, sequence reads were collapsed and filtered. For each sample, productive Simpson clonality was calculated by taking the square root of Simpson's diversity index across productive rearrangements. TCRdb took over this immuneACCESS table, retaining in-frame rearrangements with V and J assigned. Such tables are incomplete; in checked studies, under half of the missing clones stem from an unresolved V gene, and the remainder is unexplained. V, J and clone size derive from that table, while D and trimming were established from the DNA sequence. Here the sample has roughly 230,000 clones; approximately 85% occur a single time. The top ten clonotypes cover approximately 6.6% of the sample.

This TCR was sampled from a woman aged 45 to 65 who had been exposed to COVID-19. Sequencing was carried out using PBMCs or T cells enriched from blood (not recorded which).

CDR3 region: CAWGIAGGSSYEQYF. The nucleotide sequence reads TGTGCCTGGGGTATAGCGGGGGGCTCGTCCTACGAGCAGTACTTC. Rearrangement joined TRBV30 to TRBJ2-7; TRBD2 aligns with 10 central bases. From the cysteine through the phenylalanine, the CDR3 covers 15 amino acids. Only CDR3 DNA remains: 45 bases, in frame from the first base. CDR1 and CDR2 are drawn from the germline V gene (reference sequence): GTSNPN, SVGIG. Compared with germline, V lacks 5 bases and J lacks 1 base; bases without a gene match: 8. Reference TRBV30 and TRBJ2-7 genes cover what lies past the CDR3, so the full variable domain is SQTIHQWPATLVQPVGSPLSLECTVEGTSNPNLYWYRQAAGRGLQLLFYSVGIGQISSEVPQNLSASRPQDRQFILSSKKLLLSDSGFYLCAWGIAGGSSYEQYFGPGTRLTVT.